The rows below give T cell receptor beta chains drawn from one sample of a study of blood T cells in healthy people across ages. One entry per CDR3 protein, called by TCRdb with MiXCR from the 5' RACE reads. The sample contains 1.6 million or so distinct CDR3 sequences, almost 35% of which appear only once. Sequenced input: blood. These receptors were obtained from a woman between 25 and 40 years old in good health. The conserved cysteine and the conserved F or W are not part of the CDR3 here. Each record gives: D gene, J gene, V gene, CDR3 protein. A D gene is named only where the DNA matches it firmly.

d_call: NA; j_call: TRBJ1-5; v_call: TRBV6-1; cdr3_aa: ASSPSGGNQPQH
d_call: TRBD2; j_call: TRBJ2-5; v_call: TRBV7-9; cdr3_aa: ASSLDPRLAGVETQY
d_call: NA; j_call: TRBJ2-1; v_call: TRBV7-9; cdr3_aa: ASSRLKVGQF
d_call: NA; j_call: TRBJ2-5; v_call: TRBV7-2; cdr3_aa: ASSLWGDIQY
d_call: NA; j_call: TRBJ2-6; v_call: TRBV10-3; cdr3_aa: AISVYSGANVLT
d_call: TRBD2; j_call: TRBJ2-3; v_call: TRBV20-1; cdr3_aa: SARGLAVAQY
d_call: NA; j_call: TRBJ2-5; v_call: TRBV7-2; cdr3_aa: ASSLLRSQETQY
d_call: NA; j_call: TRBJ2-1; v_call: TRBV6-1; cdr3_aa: ASRLAGTDIEQF
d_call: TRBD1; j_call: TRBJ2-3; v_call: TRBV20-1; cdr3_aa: SAGDRGLTDTQY
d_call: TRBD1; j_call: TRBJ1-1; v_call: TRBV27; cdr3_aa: ASSARHRGLGNTEAF
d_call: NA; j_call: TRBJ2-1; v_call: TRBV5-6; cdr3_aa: ASSPGTLLGEQF
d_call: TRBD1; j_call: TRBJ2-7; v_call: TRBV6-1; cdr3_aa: ASSRFGDRGFNEQY
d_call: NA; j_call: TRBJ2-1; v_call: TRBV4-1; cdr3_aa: ASGPIYRGRLGNEQF
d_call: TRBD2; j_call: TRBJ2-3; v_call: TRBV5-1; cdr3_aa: ASSLLRLAGGPVDTQY
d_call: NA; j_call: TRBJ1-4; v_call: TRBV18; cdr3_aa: ASSPGREKLF
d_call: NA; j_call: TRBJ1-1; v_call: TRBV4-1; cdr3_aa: ASSPLGLSMNTEAF
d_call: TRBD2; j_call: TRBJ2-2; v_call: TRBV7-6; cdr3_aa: ASSWELAGVTGELF
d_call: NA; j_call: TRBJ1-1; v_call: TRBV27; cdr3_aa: ASSLFGGNLNTEAF
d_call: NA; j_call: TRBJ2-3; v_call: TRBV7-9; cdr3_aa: ASSFYPGGDTQY
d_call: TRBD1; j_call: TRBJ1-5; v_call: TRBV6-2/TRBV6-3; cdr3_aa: ASSYGQSYRGQQPQH
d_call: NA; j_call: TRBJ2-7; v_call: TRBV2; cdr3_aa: ASRADTVSYEQY
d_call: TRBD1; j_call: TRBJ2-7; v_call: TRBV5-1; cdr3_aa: ASSSTEYLDREASEQY
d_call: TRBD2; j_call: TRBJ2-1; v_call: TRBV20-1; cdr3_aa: SARDSGLAGVSNEQF
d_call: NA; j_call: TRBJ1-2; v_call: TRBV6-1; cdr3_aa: ASSEQIYGYT
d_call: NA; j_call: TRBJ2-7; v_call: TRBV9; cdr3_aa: ASSVFQAVAYEQY
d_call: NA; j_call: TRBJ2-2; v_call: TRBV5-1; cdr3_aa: ASSLVGRTGELF
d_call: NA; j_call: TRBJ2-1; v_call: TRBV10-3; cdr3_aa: AISPGVKNEQF
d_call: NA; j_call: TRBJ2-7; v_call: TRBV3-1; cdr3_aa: ASSSGTGSFNSYEQY
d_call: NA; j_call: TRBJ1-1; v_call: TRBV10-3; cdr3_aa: AIRPGERNTEAF
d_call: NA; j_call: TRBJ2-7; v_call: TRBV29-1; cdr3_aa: SVEVPPGGSYEQY
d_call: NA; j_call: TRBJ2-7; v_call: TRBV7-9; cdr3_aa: ASSLNQAIIDEQY
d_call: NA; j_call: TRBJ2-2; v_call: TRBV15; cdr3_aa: ATNRAGGIGELF
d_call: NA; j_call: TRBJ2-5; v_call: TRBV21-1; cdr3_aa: ASSKSLYRVGETQY
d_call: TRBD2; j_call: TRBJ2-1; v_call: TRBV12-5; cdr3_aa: ASGSSGGSYNEQF
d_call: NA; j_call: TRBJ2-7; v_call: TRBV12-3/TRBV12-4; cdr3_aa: ASSLSVREGRDEQY
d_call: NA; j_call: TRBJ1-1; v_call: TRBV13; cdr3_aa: ASSTFYVDTEAF
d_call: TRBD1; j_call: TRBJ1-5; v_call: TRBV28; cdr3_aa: ARSPQGAGNQPQH
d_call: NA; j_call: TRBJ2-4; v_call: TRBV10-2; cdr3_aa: ASSDVLAKNIQY
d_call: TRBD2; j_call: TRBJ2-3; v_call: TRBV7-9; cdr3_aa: ASKPGLATDTQY
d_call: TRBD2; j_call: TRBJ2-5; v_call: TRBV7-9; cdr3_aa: ASSPRPGGALNEQY
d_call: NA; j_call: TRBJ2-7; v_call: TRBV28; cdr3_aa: ASSFYVEGDNEQY
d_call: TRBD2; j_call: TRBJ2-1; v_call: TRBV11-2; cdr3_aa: ASSPPGLVGEQF
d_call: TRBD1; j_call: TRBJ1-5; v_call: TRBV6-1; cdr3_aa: ASSLRTDPVGQGARQPQH
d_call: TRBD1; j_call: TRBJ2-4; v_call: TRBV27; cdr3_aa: ASSLGTAQAKNIQY
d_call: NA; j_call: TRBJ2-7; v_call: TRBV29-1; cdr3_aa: SVIGPQGEQY
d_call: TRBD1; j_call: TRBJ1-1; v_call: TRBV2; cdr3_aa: ASTFLGQQNTEAF
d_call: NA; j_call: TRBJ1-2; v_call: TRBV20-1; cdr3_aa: SVKNYGYT
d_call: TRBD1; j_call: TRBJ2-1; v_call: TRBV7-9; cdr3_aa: ASSLVGQGQANEQF
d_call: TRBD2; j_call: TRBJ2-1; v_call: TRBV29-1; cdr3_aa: SVAITSGRSNEQF
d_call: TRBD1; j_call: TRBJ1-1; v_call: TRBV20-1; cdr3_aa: SANPTGASNTEAF